These 4 T cell receptor beta chains came from one sample sequenced in a study of blood T cell repertoires in COVID-19. Only in-frame clones appear in the TCRdb table, and some are missing; sequencing was by immunoSEQ multiplex PCR. The sample has fewer than 350,000 clones; around 85% are singletons. Sequencing was carried out using PBMCs or T cells enriched from blood (not recorded which). The receptors shown here come from a woman aged 25-40 years who had been exposed to COVID-19.

J is TRBJ1-2 and V is TRBV11-2; maybe TRBD1 (5 bases). The CDR3 extends over 15 amino acids. The V end lost 1 base, the J end lost 0 bases, and 9 bases lay between the germline ends. From germline, CDR1 is SGHAT and CDR2 FQNNGV. CDR3 protein: CASSLGGSANYGYTF. CDR3 DNA: TGTGCCAGCAGCTTAGGGGGCTCAGCTAACTATGGCTACACCTTC.

The chain couples TRBV5-6 to TRBJ2-1; 9 bases line up with TRBD2. Losses at the gene ends were 2 bases for V and 3 bases for J; bases not matched to a gene: 6. Germline V gene lookup returns CDR1 SGHDT and CDR2 YYEEEE. The CDR3 spans 16 residues. The chain's CDR3 is CASSFNSGGGYNEQFF. The CDR3 coding sequence is TGTGCCAGCAGCTTTAATAGCGGGGGCGGCTACAATGAGCAGTTCTTC. Combining the CDR3 with reference TRBV5-6 and TRBJ2-1 gives the whole variable domain DAGVTQSPTHLIKTRGQQVTLRCSPKSGHDTVSWYQQALGQGPQFIFQYYEEEERQRGNFPDRFSGHQFPNYSSELNVNALLLGDSALYLCASSFNSGGGYNEQFFGPGTRLTVL.

The V and J genes are TRBV27 and TRBJ2-3, with 10 bases identical to TRBD1. The CDR3 is 15 amino acids. V was clipped by 3 bases and J by 4 bases; unmatched bases: 4. Germline CDR1 reads MNHEY; CDR2 reads SMNVEV (reference sequence). CDR3 region: CASSFRTGGADTQYF. The CDR3 DNA reads TGTGCCAGCAGTTTCCGGACAGGGGGGGCAGATACGCAGTATTTT.

The chain has TRBV28 and TRBJ1-2, with TRBD1 as a possible D gene (6 bases). The CDR3 extends over 14 amino acids. Trimming took 2 bases from V and 4 from J, leaving 11 bases between them. Germline lookup yields CDR1 MDHEN and CDR2 SYDVKM. CDR3 sequence (DNA): TGTGCCAGCAGTTTACCGGGGGGCACCTATGGCTACACCTTC. Its protein product is CASSLPGGTYGYTF.